This TCR beta chain was recorded in a study of T cell responses to AZD1222 COVID-19 vaccine. General study results and limits: The donor cohort was predominantly white British with a female majority, and clonal diversity may have been underestimated. Distributed over spike, vaccine-associated CD4 TCRs predominated at 160-218 and 743-854.

Germline CDR1 is MGHDK and CDR2 is SYGVNS. V was pared by 5 bases and J by 9 bases, with 17 bases between. The CDR3 is 14 amino acids. Profiled with immunoSEQ multiplex PCR; TCRdb holds only in-frame clones, not every one. The table includes over 85,000 clones, roughly 90% detected once. Recipients boosted at about 4 weeks or about 12 weeks are pooled. Of note for this clone: Its specificity is unknown.

The material was peripheral blood, obtained 28 days after the second AZD1222 dose. The origin of this receptor is an adult who received the AZD1222 COVID-19 vaccine. V is TRBV25-1 and J is TRBJ2-1; D remains ambiguous. The CDR3 DNA reads as TGTGCCAGCAGTTTTCCGCCCGAACACCCTGAGCAGTTCTTC. Translated: CASSFPPEHPEQFF.